A single sample gave rise to the 25 T cell receptor beta chains below, sequenced in a study of shared clonotypes between healthy human individuals. Profiling relied on immunoSEQ multiplex PCR, and the TCRdb table lists in-frame clones only, not all of them. The sample has around 1.6 million clones; 95% to 99% are singletons. Sequencing input: naive CD4+ T cells sorted from blood. As to subset: CD45RA+ positively selected. These receptors all come from a man younger than 40 in good health.

This clone has a single count. The chain is built from TRBV19 and TRBJ1-1; 8 bases are shared with TRBD1. The germline gives CDR1 LNHDA, CDR2 SQIVND (reference sequence). The trim removed 6 bases at V and 7 bases at J, leaving 13 bases unmatched. This CDR3 has 15 amino acids. The CDR3 loop reads CASRKQGDLENEAFF. Here the CDR3 DNA reads TGTGCCAGTAGAAAACAGGGGGACCTGGAAAATGAAGCTTTCTTT.

V gene TRBV29-1 combines with J gene TRBJ1-2; 8 positions match TRBD1. V was pared by 4 bases and J by 8 bases, with 9 bases of the junction left unmatched. The CDR3 consists of 13 residues. Germline V gives CDR1 SQVTM, CDR2 ANQGSEA. Here the CDR3 reads CSVVSGGVGGYTF. The CDR3 region has the DNA TGCAGCGTTGTTTCAGGGGGCGTGGGCGGCTACACCTTC.

This rearrangement joins TRBV2 to TRBJ2-5; unclear D gene. V was trimmed by 11 bases and J by 1 base, leaving 17 bases between them. The CDR3 sequence is 14 residues long. Per the germline V gene, CDR1 is SNHLY and CDR2 is FYNNEI. The CDR3 reads CAGKSYYVQETQYF. The CDR3 bases are TGTGCCGGGAAATCTTATTATGTCCAAGAGACCCAGTACTTC.

A note on this clone: The same CDR3 arises from other DNA sequences in this sample as well. The V call is TRBV5-1, the J call TRBJ2-3; D not resolved. Germline CDR1 SGHRS, CDR2 YFSETQ. The V gene lost 2 bases and the J gene lost 3 bases, with 13 bases spanning the gap. CDR3 length: 15 residues. The CDR3 sequence is CASSLAAARTDTQYF. Written as DNA, the CDR3 is TGCGCCAGCAGCTTAGCAGCTGCACGTACAGATACGCAGTATTTT.

CDR3 DNA: TGTGCCAGCAGCTTAGGGGTGATCATGGATGGCTACACCTTC. This codes for CASSLGVIMDGYTF. This chain uses TRBV11-2 with TRBJ1-2; the D is unclear. V dropped 1 base and J dropped 6 bases, with 12 bases sitting between them. The germline gives CDR1 SGHAT, CDR2 FQNNGV. This CDR3 contains 14 residues.

This clone has only one observation. The chain couples TRBV4-3 to TRBJ2-3; D perhaps matches TRBD2 (6 bases). This CDR3 contains 16 residues. The V end was cut by 1 base, the J end by 0 bases, with 11 bases between. CDR1 and CDR2 (germline): LGHNA, YSLEER. CDR3 DNA sequence: TGCGCCAGCAGCCAAGTTTTTAGCGGTAGCACAGATACGCAGTATTTT. Protein: CASSQVFSGSTDTQYF.

This clone has a single count. The rearrangement joins TRBV28 to TRBJ1-4, with D maybe TRBD1 (6 bases). CDR1 is MDHEN and CDR2 is SYDVKM in the germline V gene. The CDR3 is 15 amino acids. With 7 bases removed from V and 2 bases from J, the gap between germline ends came to 14 bases. CDR3 coding DNA: TGTGCCAGCAAAGAGGGGGGGCTCACTAATGAAAAACTGTTTTTT. It specifies CASKEGGLTNEKLFF.

The V gene is TRBV19, the J gene TRBJ2-1; 8 positions agree with TRBD2. Trimming at V came to 3 bases and at J to 6 bases, leaving 10 bases not matched to a gene. Germline V lookup: CDR1 LNHDA, CDR2 SQIVND (reference sequence). The CDR3 spans 16 residues. The CDR3 DNA is TGTGCCAGTAGTATTAATAAGCGGGAGCGACGCAATGAGCAGTTCTTC. Translating it yields CASSINKRERRNEQFF.

This chain links TRBV28 with TRBJ2-3, with no clear D. CDR3 length: 13 amino acids. V gave up 6 bases and J gave up 7 bases, with 14 bases separating them. CDR1 is MDHEN and CDR2 is SYDVKM in the germline V gene. The CDR3 nucleotides are TGTGCCAGCAGCCAACCCCCCGGATATACGCAGTATTTT. Amino acid sequence: CASSQPPGYTQYF.

This clone came up once. CDR3 protein: CAISPPGETQYF. The CDR3 DNA follows: TGTGCCATCAGTCCCCCGGGAGAGACCCAGTACTTC. The V gene is TRBV10-3, the J gene TRBJ2-5; D is unclear. CDR1 is ENHRY and CDR2 is SYGVKD in the germline V gene. The length of the CDR3 is 12 residues. The ends were cut back, 5 bases at V and 4 bases at J, with 8 bases in the middle.

The genes are TRBV6-1 and TRBJ1-1; D is possibly TRBD1 (6 bases). V was pared by 6 bases and J by 4 bases, with 18 bases between. The CDR3 is made up of 15 amino acids. The germline V gene encodes CDR1 MNHNS and CDR2 SASEGT. The CDR3 region has the DNA TGTGCCAGCAGAACAAGGGGGTTGGTGGTCACTGAAGCTTTCTTT. Its translation: CASRTRGLVVTEAFF.

A word on this clone: In the same sample, other DNA sequences code for this CDR3. This chain links TRBV28 with TRBJ1-5; no clear D. CDR3 length equals 12 residues. Germline assignment: CDR1 MDHEN and CDR2 SYDVKM. Deletions cut 4 bases from V and 4 bases from J, with 5 bases between. The CDR3 DNA sequence: TGTGCCAGCAGTTCCTTGAATCAGCCCCAGCATTTT. Its translation is CASSSLNQPQHF.

The chain couples TRBV5-6 to TRBJ2-2; D not certain. Germline values: CDR1 SGHDT, CDR2 YYEEEE. This CDR3 contains 15 residues. Between the trimmed V and J ends, which lost 4 bases and 4 bases, there was a span of 14 bases. CDR3 sequence (DNA): TGTGCCAGCAGCCAAGGCAGGCGACTCACCGGGGAGCTGTTTTTT. Translating it yields CASSQGRRLTGELFF.

The rearrangement joins TRBV4-1 to TRBJ2-1; 7 nucleotides match TRBD1. The CDR3 has 14 residues. Per the germline V gene, CDR1 is MGHRA and CDR2 is YSYEKL. J was trimmed by 0 bases and V by 8 bases; bases with no gene match: 4. CDR3 nucleotides: TGCGCCAGCTCCGGGACAGCCTCCTACAATGAGCAGTTCTTC. It is translated as CASSGTASYNEQFF.

The chain links TRBV7-6 to TRBJ2-5; 10 bases are a match to TRBD2. There are 16 residues in the CDR3. The V gene's germline CDR1 is SGHVS and CDR2 FNYEAQ. V shed 5 bases, J shed 5 bases, and the junction held 11 bases outside the gene matches. In DNA form, the CDR3 reads TGTGCCAGCAGCCCAGCGGGGCTAGCGGGAGAGGAGACCCAGTACTTC. This gives the protein CASSPAGLAGEETQYF.

This chain links TRBV5-1 with TRBJ1-3, with D perhaps matching TRBD1 (6 bases). Trimming cost V 2 bases and J 4 bases, with 7 bases left between them. CDR3 length: 13 residues. Per the germline V gene, CDR1 is SGHRS and CDR2 is YFSETQ. The DNA of the CDR3 is TGCGCCAGCAGCTTCGGACAGGGAAACACCATATATTTT. Translation gives CASSFGQGNTIYF.

V usage is TRBV18 and J usage is TRBJ1-3; D not resolved. V was cut by 2 bases and J by 6 bases, with 11 bases left in between. This CDR3 has 14 amino acids. CDR1 is KGHSH, CDR2 LQKENI, per germline. CDR3 amino acids: CASSPSPGENTIYF. The CDR3 DNA follows: TGTGCCAGCTCACCATCCCCGGGAGAAAACACCATATATTTT.

The chain has TRBV7-2 and TRBJ1-5; D is uncertain. The CDR3 contains 15 residues. From germline, CDR1 is SGHTA and CDR2 FQGNSA. Trimming removed 2 bases at V and 2 bases at J, with 10 bases between. The CDR3 sequence: CASSLRESGNQPQHF. The CDR3 coding sequence is TGTGCCAGCAGCTTAAGGGAATCCGGCAATCAGCCCCAGCATTTT.

The J gene is TRBJ2-7, the V gene TRBV19; D is unclear. This CDR3 is built from 13 residues. Germline CDR1 is LNHDA and CDR2 is SQIVND (reference sequence). Trimming cost V 5 bases and J 5 bases, with 13 bases left between them. CDR3 sequence: CASSPRVFHEQYF. CDR3 DNA: TGTGCCAGTAGTCCAAGGGTATTCCACGAGCAGTACTTC.

Note on this clone: The same CDR3 can be traced to other DNA sequences in this sample. The chain couples TRBV6-5 to TRBJ2-7; 11 bases map to TRBD2. The ends lost 6 bases at V and 0 bases at J; junction bases unmatched: 4. Germline-derived CDR1 and CDR2 are MNHEY and SVGAGI. This CDR3 has 15 residues. CDR3 region: CASSLTSGSSYEQYF. The CDR3 nucleotides are TGTGCCAGCAGCCTCACTAGCGGGAGCTCCTACGAGCAGTACTTC.

This clone was seen a handful of times. The CDR3: CASSLEQGHEQYF. As DNA, the CDR3 is TGTGCCAGCAGCTTAGAACAGGGCCACGAGCAGTACTTC. The chain carries TRBV11-3 and TRBJ2-7; D may be TRBD1 (6 bases). With 0 bases removed from V and 5 bases from J, the gap between germline ends came to 8 bases. The CDR3 is 13 residues long. Germline V gene lookup returns CDR1 SGHNT and CDR2 YENEEA.

The chain has TRBV10-3 and TRBJ1-2, with D unclear. CDR3 size: 13 residues. V was pared by 2 bases and J by 6 bases, with 10 bases between. Looked up from germline, CDR1 is ENHRY and CDR2 is SYGVKD. The CDR3 DNA reads as TGTGCCATCAGTGAGAAGCGTGCTCATGGCTACACCTTC. Protein sequence: CAISEKRAHGYTF.

CDR3 sequence (DNA): TGTGCCAGCAGTTCCCTTGGGGATTCGAACACTGAAGCTTTCTTT. Amino acid sequence: CASSSLGDSNTEAFF. This chain connects TRBV28 to TRBJ1-1; no reliable D call. The CDR3 has 15 residues. The germline CDR1 and CDR2 sequences are MDHEN and SYDVKM. V was cut by 4 bases and J by 1 base, with 13 bases left in between.

V usage is TRBV18 and J usage is TRBJ1-1; no reliable D call. This CDR3 is 15 amino acids long. The germline V gene has CDR1 KGHSH and CDR2 LQKENI. V lost 3 bases and J lost 0, with 11 bases in between. The DNA of the CDR3 is TGTGCCAGCTCACCGGAACAGATCATGAACACTGAAGCTTTCTTT. It encodes CASSPEQIMNTEAFF.

The V call is TRBV7-9, the J call TRBJ1-1, with D hard to call. This CDR3 has 13 residues. Germline loops: CDR1 SEHNR, CDR2 FQNEAQ (reference sequence). Trimming stripped 1 base from V and 11 bases from J, with 14 bases between. The CDR3 nucleotides are TGTGCCAGCAGCTTAGACCGTGGGGTGCGGGCTTTCTTT. Encoded protein: CASSLDRGVRAFF. The full variable domain, completed using reference TRBV7-9 and TRBJ1-1, is DTGVSQNPRHKITKRGQNVTFRCDPISEHNRLYWYRQTLGQGPEFLTYFQNEAQLEKSRLLSDRFSAERPKGSFSTLEIQRTEQGDSAMYLCASSLDRGVRAFFGQGTRLTVV.